This T cell receptor beta chain is from a study of molecular identifiers for immune sequencing clone quantification. TCRdb called the PCR reads again in MiXCR, with one record for every CDR3 protein. The sample lists 35,000 to 45,000 distinct CDR3 sequences, roughly 20% occurring once. Germline lookup yields CDR1 DFQATT and CDR2 SNEGSKA (reference sequence). The CDR3 has 14 amino acids. This clonotype appeared once. A much larger clone differs by one base, so this may be a read error. The J gene is TRBJ2-7, the V gene TRBV20-1; 8 bases line up with TRBD1. Sequenced input: naive CD8+ T cells from blood, with Jurkat cell RNA spiked in. The subset is: FACS-sorted CD8+CD4-CCR7+CD45RA+ naive T cells. The sequence was collected from a human donor in good health. Some libraries in this study had Jurkat cell RNA spiked in. CDR3 nucleotides: TGCAGTGCTTCGGACAGGGACCTTACCTACGTGCAGTACTTC. Protein sequence: CSASDRDLTYVQYF.